These 32 T cell receptor beta chains were sequenced from one sample in a study of CDR3 diversity in severe acne. TCRdb re-analysed the PCR reads in MiXCR, keeping a single row per CDR3 protein. The sample shows approximately 84,000 distinct CDR3 sequences, under 65% of them seen only once. The sequenced material came from blood. These receptors originate from a male donor in good health, without acne.

Here the CDR3 reads CSASRGMNTEAFF. Written as DNA, the CDR3 is TGCAGTGCTAGTAGAGGTATGAACACTGAAGCTTTCTTT. The J gene is TRBJ1-1, the V gene TRBV20-1; D ambiguous. Per the germline V gene, CDR1 is DFQATT and CDR2 is SNEGSKA (reference sequence). This CDR3 has 13 amino acids. Trimming took 3 bases from V and 0 from J, leaving 8 bases between them.

The genes are TRBV5-1 and TRBJ2-2, with 8 bases matching TRBD2. The germline CDR1 and CDR2 sequences are SGHRS and YFSETQ. The length of the CDR3 is 15 residues. The V segment lost 1 base and the J segment 4 bases; nucleotides outside the gene matches: 3. Here the CDR3 reads CASSLRAGVTGELFF. The CDR3 bases are TGCGCCAGCAGCTTGAGAGCGGGAGTCACCGGGGAGCTGTTTTTT.

The V and J genes are TRBV11-2 and TRBJ1-1, with unresolved D. V lost 1 base and J 4 bases, leaving 10 bases between the germline ends. This CDR3 region has 14 residues. Germline CDR1 and CDR2: SGHAT and FQNNGV. This chain's CDR3 is CASSLVAEGTEAFF. CDR3 nucleotide sequence: TGTGCCAGCAGCTTAGTCGCAGAGGGCACTGAAGCTTTCTTT.

Ten or more counts support this clonotype. This chain uses TRBV15 with TRBJ2-5; 10 nucleotides line up with TRBD1. V shed 3 bases, J shed 5 bases, and the junction held 9 bases outside the gene matches. This CDR3 contains 16 residues. Germline lookup yields CDR1 LNHNV and CDR2 YYDKDF (reference sequence). The CDR3 DNA is TGTGCCACCAGCAGGGGACAGGGGAAATATCGGGAGACCCAGTACTTC. Protein product: CATSRGQGKYRETQYF. Filled out from reference TRBV15 and TRBJ2-5, the complete variable domain reads DAMVIQNPRYQVTQFGKPVTLSCSQTLNHNVMYWYQQKSSQAPKLLFHYYDKDFNNEADTPDNFQSRRPNTSFCFLDIRSPGLGDTAMYLCATSRGQGKYRETQYFGPGTRLLVL.

Remarks on this clonotype: The CDR3 ends on some other residue instead of the conserved phenylalanine or tryptophan, so this is likely a read error. This rearrangement joins TRBV7-2 to TRBJ2-5, with D hard to call. Germline assignment: CDR1 SGHTA and CDR2 FQGNSA. The CDR3 consists of 11 residues. The V end lost 5 bases, the J end lost 5 bases, and 6 bases lay between the germline ends. In nucleotides, the CDR3 is TGTGCCAGCAGCCCTATGGAGACCCAGTACCTC. This sequence encodes CASSPMETQYL.

This clonotype came up many times. V gene TRBV12-3 or TRBV12-4 combines with J gene TRBJ1-3; TRBD1 matches at 7 bases. V lost 6 bases, J lost 0 bases, and 8 bases stayed unmatched. The CDR3 has 16 residues. CDR3 DNA sequence: TGTGCCAGCAGACAAGGGACAGCAGACTCTGGAAACACCATATATTTT. It specifies CASRQGTADSGNTIYF.

The chain combines TRBV4-1 with TRBJ1-2, with a weak D call TRBD1 (6 bases). With 0 bases removed from V and 0 bases from J, the gap between germline ends came to 11 bases. The CDR3 is made up of 16 amino acids. Per germline, CDR1 MGHRA and CDR2 YSYEKL. DNA of the CDR3: TGCGCCAGCAGCCAAGATGGGGGCCGGACTAACTATGGCTACACCTTC. Protein product: CASSQDGGRTNYGYTF.

The rearrangement uses TRBV10-3 and TRBJ2-7, with 7 bases lining up with TRBD2. J was trimmed by 3 bases and V by 6 bases; bases with no gene match: 11. Germline CDR1 and CDR2: ENHRY and SYGVKD. The CDR3 has 15 amino acids. In nucleotides, the CDR3 is TGTGCCATCAGGGGGGGAGGGGCTCCTTACTACGAGCAGTACTTC. Translating gives CAIRGGGAPYYEQYF.

The sample holds many counts of this clonotype. The V call is TRBV28, the J call TRBJ1-5; 7 positions match TRBD1. The junction had 9 bases not matched to a gene; V was cut back by 9 bases and J by 4 bases. CDR3 size: 14 residues. Per germline, CDR1 MDHEN and CDR2 SYDVKM. CDR3 in DNA: TGTGCCAGTAACAGACAGGGAAGAAATCAGCCCCAGCATTTT. Protein product: CASNRQGRNQPQHF.

The rearrangement uses TRBV2 and TRBJ1-6; no reliable D call. V was clipped by 9 bases and J by 3 bases, with 12 bases between them. The germline gives CDR1 SNHLY, CDR2 FYNNEI. This CDR3 contains 14 residues. CDR3 sequence: CASTATFYNSPLHF. CDR3 sequence (DNA): TGTGCCAGTACAGCTACCTTCTATAATTCACCCCTCCACTTT.

This clonotype was detected only once. The chain couples TRBV2 to TRBJ2-5; a weak D match, TRBD1 (5 bases). CDR3 length: 15 residues. The V gene lost 3 bases and the J gene lost 2 bases, with 13 bases spanning the gap. In germline, CDR1 is SNHLY, CDR2 FYNNEI. In nucleotides, the CDR3 is TGTGCCAGCAGTGATTGGCAGGGAATTCAAGAGACCCAGTACTTC. This sequence encodes CASSDWQGIQETQYF.

V usage is TRBV10-1 and J usage is TRBJ1-1, with a weak D call TRBD1 (6 bases). Per the germline V gene, CDR1 is WNHNN and CDR2 is SYGVQD (reference sequence). CDR3 length equals 14 residues. V lost 8 bases and J 3 bases, leaving 16 bases between the germline ends. The CDR3 protein is CASSRDTSYTEAFF. The CDR3 bases are TGCGCCAGCTCCCGGGACACGAGCTACACTGAAGCTTTCTTT.

The chain recombines TRBV20-1 with TRBJ1-5; 8 nucleotides agree with TRBD1. Trimming cost V 5 bases and J 6 bases; bases outside gene matches: 9. The length of the CDR3 is 14 residues. Germline V CDR1 and CDR2: DFQATT, SNEGSKA (reference sequence). CDR3 sequence reads: CSAERAGGGQPQHF. Written as DNA, the CDR3 is TGCAGTGCTGAGAGGGCAGGGGGCGGTCAGCCCCAGCATTTT.

This clonotype was recorded many times. The gene calls are TRBV10-3 and TRBJ2-7; tentatively, D is TRBD2 (5 bases). Germline lookup yields CDR1 ENHRY and CDR2 SYGVKD. Trimming cost V 3 bases and J 4 bases, with 10 bases left between them. The CDR3 has 13 residues. CDR3 DNA sequence: TGTGCCATCAGTGAAGCGGCCGCGTACGAGCAGTACTTC. It specifies CAISEAAAYEQYF.

This clonotype was detected only a few times. J is TRBJ2-5 and V is TRBV7-2; 9 positions match TRBD2. The junction had 8 bases not matched to a gene; V was cut back by 4 bases and J by 5 bases. The CDR3 runs 15 residues. Germline CDR1 and CDR2: SGHTA and FQGNSA. CDR3 protein: CASSSSWAGGETQYF. CDR3 DNA: TGTGCCAGCAGCTCATCCTGGGCGGGGGGGGAGACCCAGTACTTC.

The chain recombines TRBV7-9 with TRBJ1-2; D is undetermined. From germline, CDR1 is SEHNR and CDR2 FQNEAQ (reference sequence). V shed 3 bases and J shed 8 bases, with 13 bases lying between them. The CDR3 has 13 amino acids. The CDR3 loop reads CASSLERTGGYTF. The CDR3 nucleotides are TGTGCCAGCAGCTTGGAAAGGACGGGGGGCTACACCTTC.

This clonotype appeared many times. The CDR3 loop reads CASSLMGQGTEAFF. CDR3 DNA sequence: TGTGCCAGCAGCTTAATGGGACAGGGGACTGAAGCTTTCTTT. This rearrangement joins TRBV7-3 to TRBJ1-1; 10 bases map to TRBD1. Germline CDR1 reads SGHTA; CDR2 reads FQGTGA. The length of the CDR3 is 14 residues. Trimming at V came to 1 base and at J to 5 bases, leaving 1 base not matched to a gene.

V and J are TRBV9 and TRBJ2-2; TRBD2 aligns across 10 bases. The CDR3 contains 16 residues. J gave up 2 bases and V 4 bases, and 5 bases lay outside the gene matches. In germline, CDR1 is SGDLS, CDR2 YYNGEE. CDR3 sequence (DNA): TGTGCCAGCAGCTTAAGGACTAGCGGCAACACCGGGGAGCTGTTTTTT. Translation gives CASSLRTSGNTGELFF.

There are a few counts of this clonotype. V and J are TRBV30 and TRBJ1-6; maybe TRBD1 (5 bases). Deletions cut 2 bases from V and 12 bases from J, with 20 bases between. The CDR3 totals 15 residues. CDR1 is GTSNPN, CDR2 SVGIG, per germline (reference sequence). The CDR3 loop is CAWSKGRQSSRPLHF. CDR3 nucleotides: TGTGCCTGGAGTAAAGGCCGACAGAGCTCTCGACCCCTCCACTTT.

This clonotype appeared many times. The J gene is TRBJ2-7, the V gene TRBV6-2 or TRBV6-3; D might be TRBD2 (5 bases). V lost 6 bases, J lost 0 bases, and 18 bases lay in between. The CDR3 consists of 16 residues. In germline, CDR1 is MNHEY, CDR2 SVGEGT. As DNA, the CDR3 is TGTGCCAGCAGCCGTTCGGGCGGGTCCAGCTCCTACGAGCAGTACTTC. Protein sequence: CASSRSGGSSSYEQYF.

The V call is TRBV2, the J call TRBJ2-7, with a tentative D call TRBD2 (5 bases). Germline-derived CDR1 and CDR2 are SNHLY and FYNNEI. The CDR3 extends over 14 amino acids. V was clipped by 2 bases and J by 1 base, with 9 bases between them. The CDR3 region is CASSERADSYEQYF. CDR3 bases: TGTGCCAGCAGTGAAAGAGCGGATTCCTACGAGCAGTACTTC.

V and J are TRBV2 and TRBJ2-7; D gene unclear. Trimming removed 7 bases from V and 0 bases from J, with 13 bases in between. The CDR3 has 14 amino acids. Germline CDR1 is SNHLY and CDR2 is FYNNEI. The DNA of the CDR3 is TGTGCCAGCACTCCCTGGGGTGGCTCCTACGAGCAGTACTTC. Its translation is CASTPWGGSYEQYF.

This clonotype appeared a single time. V is TRBV6-1 and J is TRBJ2-6; 8 bases agree with TRBD1. The length of the CDR3 is 15 residues. Germline lookup yields CDR1 MNHNS and CDR2 SASEGT. For the CDR3, the DNA is TGTGTTCTAGGAAACAGGGGGTCTGGGGCCAACGTCCTGACTTTC. Translated, it gives CVLGNRGSGANVLTF.

The V gene is TRBV20-1, the J gene TRBJ2-3; 9 bases map to TRBD1. V lost 6 bases, J lost 2 bases, and 12 bases stayed unmatched. The CDR3 runs 16 residues. The germline V gene has CDR1 DFQATT and CDR2 SNEGSKA (reference sequence). The CDR3 bases are TGCAGTGCATACCGGGACAGGGAGTTTTTCACAGATACGCAGTATTTT. Translated, it gives CSAYRDREFFTDTQYF.

A single count supports this clonotype. The CDR3 protein is CASSWRGQGAGNTIYF. For the CDR3, the DNA is TGCGCCAGCAGCTGGCGGGGACAGGGGGCTGGAAACACCATATATTTT. The rearrangement links TRBV5-1 to TRBJ1-3, with TRBD1 matching 11 bases. The J segment lost 2 bases and the V segment lost 3 bases, leaving 4 bases of the junction unmatched. CDR1 and CDR2 from the germline V gene are SGHRS and YFSETQ. The CDR3 extends over 16 amino acids. Full variable domain (outside the CDR3, taken from reference TRBV5-1 and TRBJ1-3): KAGVTQTPRYLIKTRGQQVTLSCSPISGHRSVSWYQQTPGQGLQFLFEYFSETQRNKGNFPGRFSGRQFSNSRSEMNVSTLELGDSALYLCASSWRGQGAGNTIYFGEGSWLTVV.

This chain uses TRBV6-5 with TRBJ2-5, with 8 bases aligning to TRBD1. The CDR3 sequence is 14 residues long. Germline CDR1 MNHEY, CDR2 SVGAGI. The V segment lost 6 bases and the J segment 5 bases; nucleotides outside the gene matches: 8. The CDR3 here is CASSIQGVWETQYF. The CDR3, as DNA: TGTGCCAGCAGCATACAGGGGGTTTGGGAGACCCAGTACTTC.

This clonotype has at least ten counts. The chain links TRBV5-1 to TRBJ1-1, with D tentatively TRBD1 (6 bases). Germline CDR1 is SGHRS and CDR2 is YFSETQ. Trimming took 0 bases from V and 1 from J, leaving 10 bases between them. The CDR3 runs to 15 residues. As DNA, the CDR3 is TGCGCCAGCAGCTTGGAGGCAGGGGCGAACACTGAAGCTTTCTTT. Amino acids: CASSLEAGANTEAFF.

In its sample, this clonotype was seen many times. The CDR3 region has the DNA TGCAGTGCTAGATATGAGGTCGGGGGTTTCTACGAGCAGTACTTC. Translation gives CSARYEVGGFYEQYF. V gene TRBV20-1 combines with J gene TRBJ2-7, with D maybe TRBD2 (6 bases). From germline, CDR1 is DFQATT and CDR2 SNEGSKA (reference sequence). Trimming took off 2 bases at V and 3 bases at J, with 17 bases between the two ends. The CDR3 is 15 amino acids.

On this clonotype: A junction boundary mismatches the germline segment, possibly from a read error. The chain joins TRBV25-1 to TRBJ1-2, with TRBD1 matching over 7 bases. This CDR3 comprises 14 residues. Germline CDR1 reads MGHDK; CDR2 reads SYGVNS. CDR3 in amino acids: CASSGGRGRYGYTF. The DNA for the CDR3 is TGTGCCAGTAGTGGCGGCAGGGGGAGGTATGGCTACACCTTC.

This clonotype has a single count. The limits of the CDR3 on the DNA are not certain, so only TCRdb's listed CDR3 is given. The rearrangement links TRBV20-1 to TRBJ2-2; the table names TRBD1, a call not compared with the DNA. The CDR3 is 24 residues long, ends included. Germline values: CDR1 DFQATT, CDR2 SNEGSKA (reference sequence). CDR3 sequence reads: CSALRPQGGAGNQPQHFGDGELFF.

In nucleotides, the CDR3 is TGTGCCAGCAGCCGTCGCGGGAGTGGGGCAGATACGCAGTATTTT. As protein: CASSRRGSGADTQYF. The chain uses TRBV11-2 and TRBJ2-3; TRBD2 aligns across 7 bases. The CDR3 runs 15 residues. V shed 5 bases, J shed 4 bases, and the junction held 9 bases outside the gene matches. CDR1 is SGHAT, CDR2 FQNNGV, per germline.

The gene calls are TRBV5-1 and TRBJ1-1, with no clear D. V lost 0 bases, J lost 5 bases, and 20 bases lay in between. This CDR3 region has 17 residues. The germline V gene has CDR1 SGHRS and CDR2 YFSETQ. This chain's CDR3 is CASSLGENSHTGTEAFF. CDR3 DNA: TGCGCCAGCAGCTTGGGAGAGAATTCACATACGGGAACTGAAGCTTTCTTT. Using reference TRBV5-1 and TRBJ1-1 for the parts outside the CDR3, the full variable domain is KAGVTQTPRYLIKTRGQQVTLSCSPISGHRSVSWYQQTPGQGLQFLFEYFSETQRNKGNFPGRFSGRQFSNSRSEMNVSTLELGDSALYLCASSLGENSHTGTEAFFGQGTRLTVV.